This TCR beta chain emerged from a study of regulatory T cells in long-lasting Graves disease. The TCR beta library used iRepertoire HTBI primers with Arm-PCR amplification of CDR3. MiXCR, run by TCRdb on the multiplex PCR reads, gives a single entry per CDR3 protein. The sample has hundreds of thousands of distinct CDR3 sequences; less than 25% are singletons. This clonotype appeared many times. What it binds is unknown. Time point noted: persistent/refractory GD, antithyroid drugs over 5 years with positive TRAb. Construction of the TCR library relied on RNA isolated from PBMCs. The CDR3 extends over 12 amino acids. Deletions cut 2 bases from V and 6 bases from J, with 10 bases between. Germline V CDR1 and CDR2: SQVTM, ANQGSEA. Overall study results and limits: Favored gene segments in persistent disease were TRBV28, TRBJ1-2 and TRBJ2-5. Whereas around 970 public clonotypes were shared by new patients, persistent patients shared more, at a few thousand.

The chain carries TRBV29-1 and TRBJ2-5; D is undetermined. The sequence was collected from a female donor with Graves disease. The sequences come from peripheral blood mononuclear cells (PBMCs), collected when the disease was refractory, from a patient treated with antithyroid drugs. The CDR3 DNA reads TGCAGCGTTGAAATAGGCGGCCAGACCCAGTACTTC. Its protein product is CSVEIGGQTQYF.